The T cell receptor (beta chain) under discussion was sequenced for a study of low-dose radiotherapy and immunotherapy resistance in tumors. Both TCRalpha and TCRbeta chains were reverse transcribed with V-gene-specific primers. Amplification of TCRs used a constant-region primer and V-primer adapter for around 19 PCR cycles. Through in vitro transcription, the mRNA that had been isolated was amplified. TCRdb redid the calling of the reads with MiXCR, one entry per CDR3 protein. In the table there are 85,000 to 95,000 distinct CDR3 sequences, roughly 19% of which are singletons. Time point denoted: after trial treatment. The treatment: LDRT plus nivolumab, ipilimumab, low-dose cyclophosphamide and aspirin (RACIN trial). The donors' treatment consisted of nivolumab, ipilimumab, aspirin, low-dose cyclophosphamide and low-dose radiotherapy. The CDR3 has 16 amino acids. Per germline, CDR1 MNHNY and CDR2 SVGAGI (reference sequence). V shed 1 base, J shed 8 bases, and the junction held 9 bases outside the gene matches.

This TCR derives from a female donor with ovarian cancer. The gene calls are TRBV6-6 and TRBJ2-3, with 10 bases matching TRBD2. The sample in question was PBMCs, obtained after low-dose radiotherapy plus immunotherapy. In DNA form, the CDR3 reads TGTGCCAGCAGTTACTTACAGGGCCTAGCGGGAGCTACGCAGTATTTT. Translated: CASSYLQGLAGATQYF.